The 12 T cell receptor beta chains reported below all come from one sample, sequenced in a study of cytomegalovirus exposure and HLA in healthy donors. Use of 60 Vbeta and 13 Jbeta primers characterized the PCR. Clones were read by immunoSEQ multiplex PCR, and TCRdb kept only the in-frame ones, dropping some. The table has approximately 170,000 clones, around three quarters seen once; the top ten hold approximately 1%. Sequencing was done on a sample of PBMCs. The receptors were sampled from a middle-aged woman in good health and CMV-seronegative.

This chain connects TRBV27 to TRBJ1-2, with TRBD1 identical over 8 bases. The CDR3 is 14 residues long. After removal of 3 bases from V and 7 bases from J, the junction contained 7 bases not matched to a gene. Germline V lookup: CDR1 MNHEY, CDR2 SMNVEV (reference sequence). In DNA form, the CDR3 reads TGTGCCAGCAGTTTGTCGACAGGGGAGGGTGGCTACACCTTC. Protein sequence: CASSLSTGEGGYTF.

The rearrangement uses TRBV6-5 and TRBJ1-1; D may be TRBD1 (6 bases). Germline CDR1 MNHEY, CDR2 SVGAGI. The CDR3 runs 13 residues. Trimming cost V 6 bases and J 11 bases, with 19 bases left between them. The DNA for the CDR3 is TGTGCCAGCAGGGTGGCGGGGGGCCGGGTGGCTTTCTTT. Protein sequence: CASRVAGGRVAFF.

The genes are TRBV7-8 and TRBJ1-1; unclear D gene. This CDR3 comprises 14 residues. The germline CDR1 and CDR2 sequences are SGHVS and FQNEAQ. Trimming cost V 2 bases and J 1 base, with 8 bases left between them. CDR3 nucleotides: TGTGCCAGCAGCTTATCCCGGGAGAACACTGAAGCTTTCTTT. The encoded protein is CASSLSRENTEAFF.

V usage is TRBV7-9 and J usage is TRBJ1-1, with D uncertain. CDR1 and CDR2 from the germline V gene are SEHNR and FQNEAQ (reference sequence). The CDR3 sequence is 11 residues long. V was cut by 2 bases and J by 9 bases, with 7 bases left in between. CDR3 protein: CASSLIPQAFF. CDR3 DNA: TGTGCCAGCAGCTTAATCCCTCAAGCTTTCTTT.

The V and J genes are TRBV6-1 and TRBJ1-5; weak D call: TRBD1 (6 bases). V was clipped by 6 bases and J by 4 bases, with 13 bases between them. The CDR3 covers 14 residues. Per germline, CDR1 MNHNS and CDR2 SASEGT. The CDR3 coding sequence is TGTGCCAGCAGGAGGGACACCCCAAATCAGCCCCAGCATTTT. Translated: CASRRDTPNQPQHF.

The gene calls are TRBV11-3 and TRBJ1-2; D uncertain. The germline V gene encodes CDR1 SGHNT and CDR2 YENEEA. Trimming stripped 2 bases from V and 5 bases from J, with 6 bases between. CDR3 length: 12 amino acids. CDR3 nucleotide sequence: TGTGCCAGCAGCTTATCGGGTTATGGCTACACCTTC. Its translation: CASSLSGYGYTF.

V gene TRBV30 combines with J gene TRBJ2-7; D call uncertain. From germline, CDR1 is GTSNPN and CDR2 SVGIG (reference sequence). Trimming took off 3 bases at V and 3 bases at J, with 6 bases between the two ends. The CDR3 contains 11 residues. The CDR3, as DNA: TGTGCCTGGAGCCAGGACTACGAGCAGTACTTC. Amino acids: CAWSQDYEQYF.

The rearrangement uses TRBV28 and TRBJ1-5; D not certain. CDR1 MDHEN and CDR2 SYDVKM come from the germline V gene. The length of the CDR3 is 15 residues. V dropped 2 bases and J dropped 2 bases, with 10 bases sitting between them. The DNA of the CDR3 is TGTGCCAGCAGTTTAACCGGGGAGGGCAATCAGCCCCAGCATTTT. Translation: CASSLTGEGNQPQHF.

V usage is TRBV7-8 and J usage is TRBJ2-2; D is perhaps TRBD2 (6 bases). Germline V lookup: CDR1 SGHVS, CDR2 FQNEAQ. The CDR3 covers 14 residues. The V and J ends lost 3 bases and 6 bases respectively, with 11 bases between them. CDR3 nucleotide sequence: TGTGCCAGCAGCTTCATCTCGGGAGCCGGGGAGCTGTTTTTT. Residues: CASSFISGAGELFF.

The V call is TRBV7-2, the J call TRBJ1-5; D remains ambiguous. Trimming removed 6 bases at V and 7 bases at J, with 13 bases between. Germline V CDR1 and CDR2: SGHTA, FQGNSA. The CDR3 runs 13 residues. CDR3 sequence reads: CASSPRGDQPQHF. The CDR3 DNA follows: TGTGCCAGCAGTCCCCGGGGAGACCAGCCCCAGCATTTT.

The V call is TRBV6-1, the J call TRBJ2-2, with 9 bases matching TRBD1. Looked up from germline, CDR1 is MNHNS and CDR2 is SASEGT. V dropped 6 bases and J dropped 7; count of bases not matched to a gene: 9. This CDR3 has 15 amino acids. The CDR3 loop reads CASRRDRGAIGELFF. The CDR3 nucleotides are TGTGCCAGCAGGCGCGACAGGGGGGCGATCGGGGAGCTGTTTTTT.

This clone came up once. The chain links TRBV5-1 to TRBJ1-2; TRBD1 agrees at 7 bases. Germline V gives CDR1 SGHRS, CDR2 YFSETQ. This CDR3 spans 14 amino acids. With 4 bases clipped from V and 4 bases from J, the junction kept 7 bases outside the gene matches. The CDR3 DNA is TGCGCCAGCAGCCTTCAGGGGGTCTTCTATGGCTACACCTTC. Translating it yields CASSLQGVFYGYTF. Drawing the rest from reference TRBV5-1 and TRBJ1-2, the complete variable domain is KAGVTQTPRYLIKTRGQQVTLSCSPISGHRSVSWYQQTPGQGLQFLFEYFSETQRNKGNFPGRFSGRQFSNSRSEMNVSTLELGDSALYLCASSLQGVFYGYTFGSGTRLTVV.